This passage covers 22 T cell receptor beta chains from one sample sequenced in a study of blood T cell repertoires in COVID-19. The repertoire was sequenced with immunoSEQ multiplex PCR; TCRdb's copy has only in-frame clones and lacks some. This sample has around 160,000 clones, with about four fifths found just once. The sample comprised peripheral blood. These TCRs come from a human donor with acute or convalescent COVID-19. The donor label of this sample is uncertain.

This chain uses TRBV29-1 with TRBJ2-5, with 7 bases aligning to TRBD2. The CDR3 loop spans 13 amino acids. Germline CDR1 reads SQVTM; CDR2 reads ANQGSEA. J lost 5 bases, V lost 1 base, and 4 bases had no gene match. The CDR3: CSVEVTAGETQYF. CDR3 coding DNA: TGCAGCGTTGAAGTAACAGCGGGGGAGACCCAGTACTTC.

The table lists this clone with a count of one. The V gene is TRBV7-3, the J gene TRBJ2-1; D is uncertain. Trimming pared 2 bases from V and 4 bases from J, leaving 6 bases between. The CDR3 is 13 residues long. Germline CDR1 reads SGHTA; CDR2 reads FQGTGA. In nucleotides, the CDR3 is TGTGCCAGCAGCTTATCCAGTTACAATGAGCAGTTCTTC. Translating gives CASSLSSYNEQFF.

The rearrangement uses TRBV25-1 and TRBJ1-1; 8 bases are a match to TRBD1. The CDR3 spans 15 residues. With V trimmed by 3 bases and J by 1 base, 4 bases remained unmatched. Germline V CDR1 and CDR2: MGHDK, SYGVNS. Here the CDR3 reads CASSDWTGPNTEAFF. The CDR3 coding sequence is TGTGCCAGCAGTGACTGGACAGGGCCGAACACTGAAGCTTTCTTT.

This clone turned up a few times. V and J are TRBV6-5 and TRBJ1-5; 7 nucleotides line up with TRBD1. V lost 7 bases and J lost 6; bases outside the gene matches: 12. The CDR3 covers 15 residues. The germline V gene has CDR1 MNHEY and CDR2 SVGAGI. The CDR3 sequence is CASNLETGRGQPQHF. The CDR3 bases are TGTGCCAGCAACCTTGAGACAGGGCGAGGTCAGCCCCAGCATTTT.

The V and J genes are TRBV15 and TRBJ2-2; D possibly corresponds to TRBD1 (7 bases). From germline, CDR1 is LNHNV and CDR2 YYDKDF (reference sequence). Trimming shortened V by 0 bases and J by 7 bases, and 24 bases separated the two germline ends. The CDR3 extends over 19 amino acids. CDR3 sequence (DNA): TGTGCCACCAGCAGAGATGGATTAGGAGGGGGCCGGAGAGTCGGGGAGCTGTTTTTT. Protein sequence: CATSRDGLGGGRRVGELFF.

The gene calls are TRBV5-8 and TRBJ1-5, with 8 nucleotides matching TRBD1. The CDR3 has 17 amino acids. Germline loops: CDR1 SGHTS, CDR2 YDEGEE. The junction had 10 bases not matched to a gene; V was cut back by 4 bases and J by 1 base. CDR3 nucleotide sequence: TGTGCCAGCAGCGGGACAGGCCAGGGGGGGAGCAATCAGCCCCAGCATTTT. Translated: CASSGTGQGGSNQPQHF.

This chain joins TRBV24-1 and TRBJ1-2, with TRBD1 matching 8 bases. CDR1 KGHDR and CDR2 SFDVKD come from the germline V gene. The CDR3 contains 14 residues. With V trimmed by 3 bases and J by 8 bases, 7 bases remained unmatched. CDR3: CATSDIDRGQGYTF. CDR3 sequence (DNA): TGTGCCACCAGTGATATAGACAGGGGTCAAGGCTACACCTTC.

This chain links TRBV7-2 with TRBJ1-4, with D uncertain. V lost 7 bases, J lost 0 bases, and 18 bases lay in between. Germline CDR1 SGHTA, CDR2 FQGNSA. The CDR3 spans 17 residues. CDR3 sequence: CASNSGGRGSTNEKLFF. For the CDR3, the DNA is TGTGCCAGCAACTCCGGTGGACGGGGATCAACTAATGAAAAACTGTTTTTT.

This chain links TRBV19 with TRBJ1-1; unclear D gene. The germline CDR1 and CDR2 sequences are LNHDA and SQIVND (reference sequence). The CDR3 runs 13 residues. Trimming shortened V by 3 bases and J by 5 bases, and 10 bases separated the two germline ends. The CDR3 bases are TGTGCCAGTAGTATTCCTCCGAGGACTGAAGCTTTCTTT. Amino acid sequence: CASSIPPRTEAFF.

The genes are TRBV5-4 and TRBJ2-1; 14 bases align to TRBD2. This CDR3 is 17 amino acids long. V shed 4 bases, J shed 8 bases, and the junction held 11 bases outside the gene matches. Germline lookup yields CDR1 SGHNT and CDR2 YYREEE (reference sequence). The CDR3 bases are TGTGCCAGCAGCCCTTCGACTAGCGGGGGGGACATGGATGAGCAGTTCTTC. It codes for CASSPSTSGGDMDEQFF.

This clone was counted once. V gene TRBV9 combines with J gene TRBJ2-3, with 7 bases identical to TRBD1. Germline lookup yields CDR1 SGDLS and CDR2 YYNGEE. The CDR3 is made up of 14 amino acids. Trimming cost V 4 bases and J 1 base; bases outside gene matches: 3. CDR3 nucleotides: TGTGCCAGCAGCTCAACAGGGGGCACAGATACGCAGTATTTT. Protein: CASSSTGGTDTQYF.

This clone was counted a few times. J is TRBJ1-6 and V is TRBV4-2; no reliable D call. CDR1 and CDR2 (germline): LGHNA, YNFKEQ. The V and J ends lost 0 bases and 9 bases respectively, with 15 bases between them. The CDR3 spans 16 residues. The DNA for the CDR3 is TGTGCCAGCAGCCAAGATCTAACCCTCCCAAGTTCACCCCTCCACTTT. Its protein product is CASSQDLTLPSSPLHF.

In this sample, this clone turned up a few times. For the CDR3, the DNA is TGTGCCAGCAGCTTAATAGGGGGCAGGGATGAAAAACTGTTTTTT. Translation: CASSLIGGRDEKLFF. The chain couples TRBV7-9 to TRBJ1-4, with 7 bases identical to TRBD1. The CDR3 has 15 amino acids. Germline CDR1 is SEHNR and CDR2 is FQNEAQ (reference sequence). V was pared by 2 bases and J by 6 bases, with 6 bases of the junction left unmatched.

This chain connects TRBV19 to TRBJ1-2; a weak D match, TRBD1 (5 bases). Trimming left V 5 bases short and J 0 bases short, with 16 bases between. The germline CDR1 and CDR2 sequences are LNHDA and SQIVND (reference sequence). The CDR3 loop spans 16 amino acids. DNA of the CDR3: TGTGCCAGTAGTTACGATGACAGTCAAGCTAACTATGGCTACACCTTC. Protein product: CASSYDDSQANYGYTF. Full variable domain (rest looked up from reference TRBV19 and TRBJ1-2): DGGITQSPKYLFRKEGQNVTLSCEQNLNHDAMYWYRQDPGQGLRLIYYSQIVNDFQKGDIAEGYSVSREKKESFPLTVTSAQKNPTAFYLCASSYDDSQANYGYTFGSGTRLTVV.

The rearrangement uses TRBV5-6 and TRBJ2-1; 12 bases line up with TRBD1. Trimming cost V 4 bases and J 7 bases; bases outside gene matches: 6. The CDR3 is 15 residues long. Germline CDR1 is SGHDT and CDR2 is YYEEEE. CDR3 amino acids: CASSPRDRGPNEQFF. The CDR3 DNA reads as TGTGCCAGCAGCCCCCGGGACAGGGGGCCTAATGAGCAGTTCTTC. The complete variable domain, with remaining parts taken from reference TRBV5-6 and TRBJ2-1, reads DAGVTQSPTHLIKTRGQQVTLRCSPKSGHDTVSWYQQALGQGPQFIFQYYEEEERQRGNFPDRFSGHQFPNYSSELNVNALLLGDSALYLCASSPRDRGPNEQFFGPGTRLTVL.

The chain joins TRBV5-4 to TRBJ1-1; 7 bases align to TRBD1. The CDR3 is made up of 14 amino acids. The ends lost 3 bases at V and 0 bases at J; junction bases unmatched: 2. CDR1 SGHNT and CDR2 YYREEE come from the germline V gene (reference sequence). The CDR3 loop is CASSWDSMNTEAFF. The CDR3 region has the DNA TGTGCCAGCAGCTGGGACAGCATGAACACTGAAGCTTTCTTT.

V usage is TRBV19 and J usage is TRBJ2-1; 9 nucleotides match TRBD2. This CDR3 is 16 amino acids long. Looked up from germline, CDR1 is LNHDA and CDR2 is SQIVND (reference sequence). V shed 7 bases and J 0 bases; nucleotides not matched to a gene: 7. CDR3 DNA sequence: TGTGCCAGTACCCCTAGCGGGGATCTCTCCTACAATGAGCAGTTCTTC. Encoded protein: CASTPSGDLSYNEQFF.

The chain combines TRBV7-9 with TRBJ1-1; perhaps TRBD1 as D (6 bases). The CDR3 sequence is 14 residues long. Per the germline V gene, CDR1 is SEHNR and CDR2 is FQNEAQ (reference sequence). The V end was cut by 3 bases, the J end by 1 base, with 9 bases between. As DNA, the CDR3 is TGTGCCAGCAGCTTGACAGGCCAGAACACTGAAGCTTTCTTT. Residues: CASSLTGQNTEAFF.

The rearrangement uses TRBV27 and TRBJ1-2; 8 nucleotides line up with TRBD1. Trimming removed 3 bases from V and 4 bases from J; junction bases left unmatched: 4. Germline V gene data show CDR1 as MNHEY and CDR2 as SMNVEV (reference sequence). The CDR3 is made up of 14 amino acids. The DNA for the CDR3 is TGTGCCAGCAGTTTGTCAGGGGGCTTCTATGGCTACACCTTC. It codes for CASSLSGGFYGYTF.

This chain uses TRBV11-2 with TRBJ1-1; a weak D match, TRBD1 (6 bases). The germline V gene has CDR1 SGHAT and CDR2 FQNNGV. V lost 4 bases, J lost 0 bases, and 15 bases lay in between. The CDR3 has 16 residues. The CDR3 here is CASSSIYRVMNTEAFF. The CDR3 DNA reads as TGTGCCAGCAGCTCGATCTACAGGGTAATGAACACTGAAGCTTTCTTT.

The chain employs TRBV12-3 or TRBV12-4 and TRBJ2-5, with TRBD1 matching over 10 bases. This CDR3 is built from 13 residues. J gave up 2 bases and V 6 bases, and 0 bases lay outside the gene matches. The chain's CDR3 is CASRDRGQETQYF. In DNA, the CDR3 is TGTGCCAGCAGGGACAGGGGGCAAGAGACCCAGTACTTC.

This chain links TRBV15 with TRBJ1-1, with 7 bases identical to TRBD1. The CDR3 is 15 residues long. Trimming took 4 bases from V and 6 from J; bases not matched to a gene: 11. The germline CDR1 and CDR2 sequences are LNHNV and YYDKDF (reference sequence). Here the CDR3 reads CATSTLIRGASEAFF. The CDR3 coding sequence is TGTGCCACCAGCACACTAATCAGGGGGGCCTCTGAAGCTTTCTTT.